Listed here is a single TCR beta chain. This entry belongs to a study of blood T cell repertoires in COVID-19. Repertoires were generated with immunoSEQ multiplex PCR, while TCRdb's copy carries only in-frame clones and drops some. The profile shows approximately 130,000 clones, roughly three quarters of them singletons. In germline, CDR1 is SNHLY, CDR2 FYNNEI. V gave up 2 bases and J gave up 7 bases; unmatched junction bases: 13. The CDR3 contains 17 residues. This sequence joins TRBV2 and TRBJ2-3, with 9 positions matching TRBD1. The clonotype originates from a man aged 80 or over with acute or convalescent COVID-19. Material for sequencing was peripheral blood. CDR3 DNA: TGTGCCAGCAGTGAACCCGACAGGGGGAAGGTCGGGTATACGCAGTATTTT. This encodes CASSEPDRGKVGYTQYF.